The 19 T cell receptor beta chains below come from one sample, sequenced in a study of T cell responses to AZD1222 COVID-19 vaccine (dated by TCRdb to 2020 to 2022). Receptor libraries were prepared by the immunoSEQ multiplex PCR assay. TCRdb limited this immuneACCESS table to in-frame rearrangements with V and J called. A share of clones is missing; checked studies link under half to unresolved V genes, and the rest is unexplained. The sample table holds roughly 150,000 clones, of which 90% to 95% were seen once. The ten largest clones represent about 1.4% of the sample. The meaning of the sample's time point label: about 28 days (+/-7) after the second vaccine dose. This specimen consisted of peripheral blood, obtained 28 days after the second AZD1222 dose. All receptors derive from an adult who received the AZD1222 COVID-19 vaccine.

This rearrangement joins TRBV9 to TRBJ2-3; TRBD1 matches 7 bases. Per germline, CDR1 SGDLS and CDR2 YYNGEE. This CDR3 is built from 15 residues. V lost 1 base, J lost 4 bases, and 6 bases stayed unmatched. Here the CDR3 DNA reads TGTGCCAGCAGCGTATCTGGGACAGACTCAGATACGCAGTATTTT. It codes for CASSVSGTDSDTQYF.

This clone was counted once. This sequence joins TRBV7-6 and TRBJ2-2, with 10 bases that match TRBD2. The germline V gene encodes CDR1 SGHVS and CDR2 FNYEAQ. The CDR3 is 16 residues long. Germline trimming cut 1 base from V and 6 bases from J; bases unmatched to any gene: 5. CDR3 region: CASSLVASGSAGELFF. CDR3 in DNA: TGTGCCAGCAGCTTAGTGGCTAGCGGGAGTGCCGGGGAGCTGTTTTTT.

The chain uses TRBV6-5 and TRBJ1-2; D unresolved. From germline, CDR1 is MNHEY and CDR2 SVGAGI. V was pared by 4 bases and J by 8 bases, with 17 bases between. The CDR3 sequence is 14 residues long. CDR3 amino acids: CASSSNRVGRGYTF. CDR3 DNA: TGTGCCAGCAGTTCCAATCGGGTGGGTCGAGGCTACACCTTC.

The genes are TRBV19 and TRBJ1-2; a weak D match, TRBD1 (5 bases). Germline CDR1 LNHDA, CDR2 SQIVND (reference sequence). The CDR3 spans 17 residues. Between the trimmed V and J ends, which lost 3 bases and 0 bases, there was a span of 17 bases. Here the CDR3 DNA reads TGTGCCAGTAGTATGGTGGGCACGCAGGGTCCTAACTATGGCTACACCTTC. This gives the protein CASSMVGTQGPNYGYTF. Filled out from reference TRBV19 and TRBJ1-2, the complete variable domain reads DGGITQSPKYLFRKEGQNVTLSCEQNLNHDAMYWYRQDPGQGLRLIYYSQIVNDFQKGDIAEGYSVSREKKESFPLTVTSAQKNPTAFYLCASSMVGTQGPNYGYTFGSGTRLTVV.

The chain couples TRBV6-5 to TRBJ2-2; 7 bases are shared with TRBD2. The length of the CDR3 is 16 residues. CDR1 is MNHEY, CDR2 SVGAGI, per germline. J gave up 4 bases and V 0 bases, and 5 bases lay outside the gene matches. The CDR3 region is CASSYSRRETTGELFF. CDR3 coding DNA: TGTGCCAGCAGTTACTCGCGGCGGGAGACCACCGGGGAGCTGTTTTTT.

The rearrangement joins TRBV19 to TRBJ2-1; TRBD2 aligns across 11 bases. From germline, CDR1 is LNHDA and CDR2 SQIVND (reference sequence). With V trimmed by 6 bases and J by 8 bases, 9 bases remained unmatched. This CDR3 has 15 amino acids. The chain's CDR3 is CASRRLGTSGYEQFF. CDR3 coding DNA: TGTGCCAGTAGACGACTTGGGACTAGCGGCTATGAGCAGTTCTTC.

CDR3 sequence (DNA): TGCGCCAGCAGCAAAGGACAGGGAATCACTGAAGCTTTCTTT. It encodes CASSKGQGITEAFF. The chain couples TRBV5-1 to TRBJ1-1; 8 nucleotides match TRBD1. Germline V gene data show CDR1 as SGHRS and CDR2 as YFSETQ. V gave up 4 bases and J gave up 4 bases; unmatched junction bases: 6. The CDR3 length is 14 residues.

This clone was recorded a few times. The chain is built from TRBV2 and TRBJ1-1, with 8 positions matching TRBD1. Germline trimming cut 6 bases from V and 1 base from J; bases unmatched to any gene: 13. From germline, CDR1 is SNHLY and CDR2 FYNNEI. This CDR3 contains 17 residues. The CDR3 is CASSDSGGGYWNTEAFF. CDR3 nucleotides: TGTGCCAGCAGCGATTCAGGGGGCGGGTATTGGAACACTGAAGCTTTCTTT. The full variable domain, rest sourced from reference TRBV2 and TRBJ1-1, is EPEVTQTPSHQVTQMGQEVILRCVPISNHLYFYWYRQILGQKVEFLVSFYNNEISEKSEIFDDQFSVERPDGSNFTLKIRSTKLEDSAMYFCASSDSGGGYWNTEAFFGQGTRLTVV.

This clone was seen a single time. This chain links TRBV7-2 with TRBJ2-2; no clear D gene. Per germline, CDR1 SGHTA and CDR2 FQGNSA. V gave up 4 bases and J gave up 1 base, with 19 bases separating them. This CDR3 has 18 amino acids. The chain's CDR3 is CASSSRVAYWGNTGELFF. The CDR3 coding sequence is TGTGCCAGCAGCTCCCGAGTGGCCTACTGGGGGAACACCGGGGAGCTGTTTTTT.

The rearrangement joins TRBV7-9 to TRBJ2-5; 9 nucleotides align to TRBD2. This CDR3 has 15 amino acids. Trimming took 2 bases from V and 2 from J; bases not matched to a gene: 3. Germline V lookup: CDR1 SEHNR, CDR2 FQNEAQ (reference sequence). The CDR3 reads CASSLSSGMQETQYF. In nucleotides, the CDR3 is TGTGCCAGCAGCTTATCTAGCGGGATGCAAGAGACCCAGTACTTC.

This chain links TRBV6-5 with TRBJ1-2; D gene ambiguous. From germline, CDR1 is MNHEY and CDR2 SVGAGI. This CDR3 region has 14 residues. Trimming took off 4 bases at V and 4 bases at J, with 13 bases between the two ends. CDR3: CASSFGPESYGYTF. CDR3 DNA sequence: TGTGCCAGCAGTTTTGGACCGGAAAGCTATGGCTACACCTTC.

The chain combines TRBV2 with TRBJ2-7; 9 nucleotides align to TRBD1. This CDR3 has 14 amino acids. Germline CDR1 and CDR2: SNHLY and FYNNEI. The ends lost 10 bases at V and 2 bases at J; junction bases unmatched: 9. CDR3 sequence (DNA): TGTGCCACCAATGCCCGGGACAGGGCCTACGAGCAGTACTTC. Amino acids: CATNARDRAYEQYF.

This chain links TRBV30 with TRBJ1-6; weak D call: TRBD1 (5 bases). Germline V gene sequence: CDR1 GTSNPN, CDR2 SVGIG (reference sequence). This CDR3 has 12 amino acids. Trimming stripped 6 bases from V and 6 bases from J, with 9 bases between. CDR3 region: CACGAPNSPLHF. CDR3 nucleotides: TGTGCCTGCGGGGCTCCTAATTCACCCCTCCACTTT.

The J gene is TRBJ2-7, the V gene TRBV21-1. TRBV21-1 is deemed a pseudogene. The CDR3 covers 15 residues. The CDR3 sequence: CASSKEDGPRDEQYF. The CDR3, as DNA: TGTGCCAGCAGCAAAGAGGACGGACCGAGAGACGAGCAGTACTTC.

The J gene is TRBJ1-2, the V gene TRBV5-1, with 11 bases matching TRBD1. After removal of 4 bases from V and 6 bases from J, the junction contained 2 bases not matched to a gene. This CDR3 contains 13 residues. Germline V gives CDR1 SGHRS, CDR2 YFSETQ. CDR3 in DNA: TGCGCCAGCAGCGGGGGACAGGGGGATGGCTACACCTTC. Protein: CASSGGQGDGYTF. The full variable domain, its missing parts supplied by reference TRBV5-1 and TRBJ1-2, is KAGVTQTPRYLIKTRGQQVTLSCSPISGHRSVSWYQQTPGQGLQFLFEYFSETQRNKGNFPGRFSGRQFSNSRSEMNVSTLELGDSALYLCASSGGQGDGYTFGSGTRLTVV.

The J gene is TRBJ2-4, the V gene TRBV6-1, with 7 bases aligning to TRBD1. This CDR3 comprises 16 residues. Trimming at V came to 4 bases and at J to 3 bases, leaving 9 bases not matched to a gene. Germline-derived CDR1 and CDR2 are MNHNS and SASEGT. The CDR3 bases are TGTGCCAGCAGTGGAACCAAACCAGGGGGCAAAAACATTCAGTACTTC. Amino acids: CASSGTKPGGKNIQYF.

The rearrangement joins TRBV6-5 to TRBJ2-1; D may be TRBD1 or TRBD2 (6 bases each). The CDR3 is 15 amino acids. V was pared by 0 bases and J by 5 bases, with 11 bases between. Germline V gene data show CDR1 as MNHEY and CDR2 as SVGAGI. CDR3 nucleotides: TGTGCCAGCAGTTACTCGAGGGGGGCCGACAATGAGCAGTTCTTC. This encodes CASSYSRGADNEQFF.

CDR3 protein: CASSPLQGGTNEKLFF. The CDR3 DNA follows: TGCGCCAGCAGCCCTCTACAGGGAGGAACTAATGAAAAACTGTTTTTT. This chain uses TRBV4-1 with TRBJ1-4; D might be TRBD1 (6 bases). V lost 4 bases, J lost 1 base, and 13 bases lay in between. CDR3 size: 16 residues. CDR1 is MGHRA and CDR2 is YSYEKL in the germline V gene.

The chain combines TRBV4-2 with TRBJ2-1, with D perhaps TRBD2 (7 bases). The germline V gene encodes CDR1 LGHNA and CDR2 YNFKEQ. The CDR3 is made up of 16 amino acids. V was clipped by 0 bases and J by 4 bases, with 13 bases between them. The CDR3 protein is CASSQDWGRGYNEQFF. The CDR3, as DNA: TGTGCCAGCAGCCAAGACTGGGGGAGGGGGTACAATGAGCAGTTCTTC.